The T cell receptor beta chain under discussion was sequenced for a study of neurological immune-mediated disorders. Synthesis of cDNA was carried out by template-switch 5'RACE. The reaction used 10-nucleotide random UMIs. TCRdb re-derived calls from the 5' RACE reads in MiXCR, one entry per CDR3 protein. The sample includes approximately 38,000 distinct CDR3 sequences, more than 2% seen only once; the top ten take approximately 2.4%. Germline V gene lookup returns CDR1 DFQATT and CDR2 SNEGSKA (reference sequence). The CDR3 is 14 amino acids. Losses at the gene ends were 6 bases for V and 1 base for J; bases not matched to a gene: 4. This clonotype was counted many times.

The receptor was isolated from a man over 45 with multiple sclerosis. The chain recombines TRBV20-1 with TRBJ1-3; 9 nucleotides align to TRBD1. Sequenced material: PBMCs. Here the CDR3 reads CSAPDRGSGNTIYF. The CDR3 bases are TGCAGTGCCCCCGACAGGGGGTCTGGAAACACCATATATTTT.